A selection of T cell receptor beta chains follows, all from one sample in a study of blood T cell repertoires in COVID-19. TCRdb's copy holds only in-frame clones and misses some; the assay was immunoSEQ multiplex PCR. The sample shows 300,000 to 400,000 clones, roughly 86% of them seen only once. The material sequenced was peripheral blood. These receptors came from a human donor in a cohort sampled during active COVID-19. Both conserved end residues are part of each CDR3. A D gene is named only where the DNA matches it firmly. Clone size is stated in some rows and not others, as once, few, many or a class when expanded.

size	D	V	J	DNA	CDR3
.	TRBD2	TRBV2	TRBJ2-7	TGTGCCAGCAGTCGGGACTACTCCTCCTACGAGCAGTACTTC	CASSRDYSSYEQYF
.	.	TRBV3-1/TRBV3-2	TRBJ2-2	TGTGCCAGCAGCCAAGACATAGACACCGGGGAGCTGTTTTTT	CASSQDIDTGELFF
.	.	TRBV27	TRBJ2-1	TGTGCCAGCAGTTCCCCTTATCGAGGGGGAACTTCTAGGTGGGTCTACAATGAGCAGTTCTTC	CASSSPYRGGTSRWVYNEQFF
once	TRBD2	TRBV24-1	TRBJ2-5	TGTGCCACCAGTGATCCCCTAGCGGGAGTTGGCCAAGAGACCCAGTACTTC	CATSDPLAGVGQETQYF
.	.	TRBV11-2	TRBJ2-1	TGTGCCAGCAGCTTAGTAACAGTCGGTGAGCAGTTCTTC	CASSLVTVGEQFF
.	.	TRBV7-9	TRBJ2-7	TGTGCCAGCAGCTCCCCAACAGGGTCGGTCATAGAAGAGCAGTACTTC	CASSSPTGSVIEEQYF
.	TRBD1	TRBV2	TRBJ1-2	TGTGCCAGCACTAGGGACAGCTATGGCTACACCTTC	CASTRDSYGYTF
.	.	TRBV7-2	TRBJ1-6	TGTGCCAGCAGCCCTACGTATAATTCACCCCTCCACTTT	CASSPTYNSPLHF
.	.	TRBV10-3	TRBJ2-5	TGTGCCATCAGTGAGTCGTCAGGGACCCAGTACTTC	CAISESSGTQYF
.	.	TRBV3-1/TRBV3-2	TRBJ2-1	TGTGCCAGCACCAGGGGAAAGGTTGAGCAGTTCTTC	CASTRGKVEQFF
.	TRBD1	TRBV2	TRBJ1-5	TGTGCCAGCAGAGTCGACAGGGGCGCTAATCAGCCCCAGCATTTT	CASRVDRGANQPQHF
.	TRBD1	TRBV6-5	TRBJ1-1	TGTGCCAGCACCTCAGGGGGACTGCCGAACACTGAAGCTTTCTTT	CASTSGGLPNTEAFF
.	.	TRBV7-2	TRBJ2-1	TGTGCCAGCAGCTTAGCGGGAGGTTACCTGAACAATGAGCAGTTCTTC	CASSLAGGYLNNEQFF
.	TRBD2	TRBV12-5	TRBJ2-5	TGTGCTAGTGGCCTAGGGCTAGCGGGCCAAGAGACCCAGTACTTC	CASGLGLAGQETQYF
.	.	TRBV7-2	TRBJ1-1	TGTGCCAGCAGCTTAAGGAGCAGGGTGGCTGAAGCTTTCTTT	CASSLRSRVAEAFF
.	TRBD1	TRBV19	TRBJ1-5	TGTGCCAGTAGGATGACAGGGGGCAATCAGCCCCAGCATTTT	CASRMTGGNQPQHF
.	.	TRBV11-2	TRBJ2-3	TGTGCCAGCAGCTTAGACCTCGGCGGGACCACGCAGTATTTT	CASSLDLGGTTQYF
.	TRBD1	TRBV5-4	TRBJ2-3	TGTGCCAGCAGTTCGGGACAGGGGAGCGCAGATACGCAGTATTTT	CASSSGQGSADTQYF
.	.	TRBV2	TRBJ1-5	TGTGCCAGCAGCTCAGAGGGACTTAACAATCAGCCCCAGCATTTT	CASSSEGLNNQPQHF
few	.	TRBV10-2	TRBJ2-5	TGCGCCAGCAGTGACGTCGGGGGTCGAAGAGAGACCCAGTACTTC	CASSDVGGRRETQYF
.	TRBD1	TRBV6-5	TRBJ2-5	TGTGCCAGCAACCAACAGGGGGCGCTGGAAGAGACCCAGTACTTC	CASNQQGALEETQYF
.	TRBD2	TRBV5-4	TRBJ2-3	TGTGCCAGCAGTTTGAGCGGGGGGTGGGGAGATACGCAGTATTTT	CASSLSGGWGDTQYF
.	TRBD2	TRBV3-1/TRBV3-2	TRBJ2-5	TGTGCCAGCAGCCAAGATTCGGGGGGTGCTGGAGAGACCCAGTACTTC	CASSQDSGGAGETQYF
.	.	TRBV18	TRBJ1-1	TGTGCCAGCTCACCGTTACTCCTCGCGGGAGCCAACACTGAAGCTTTCTTT	CASSPLLLAGANTEAFF
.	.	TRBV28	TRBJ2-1	TGTGCCAGCAGTTTAGCTCAACAACGGGATGAGCAGTTCTTC	CASSLAQQRDEQFF
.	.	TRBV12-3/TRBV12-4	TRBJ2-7	TGTGCCAGCAGTTTTTCGGGAGACGAGCAGTACTTC	CASSFSGDEQYF
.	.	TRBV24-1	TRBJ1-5	TGTGCCACCAGTGACGTCAGTAGCAATCAGCCCCAGCATTTT	CATSDVSSNQPQHF
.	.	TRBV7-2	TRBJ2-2	TGTGCCAGCAGGTCGTACACCGGGGAGCTGTTTTTT	CASRSYTGELFF
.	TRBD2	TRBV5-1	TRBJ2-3	TGCGCCAGCAGCTCGGAGAGGGGGACTAGCGGGGTAGATACGCAGTATTTT	CASSSERGTSGVDTQYF
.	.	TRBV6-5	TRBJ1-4	TGTGCCAGCAGAATGGACAGTTCTGGAGAAAAACTGTTTTTT	CASRMDSSGEKLFF
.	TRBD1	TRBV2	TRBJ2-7	TGTGCCAGCTTGATCCCGGGACAGGGGGCCTACGAGCAGTACTTC	CASLIPGQGAYEQYF
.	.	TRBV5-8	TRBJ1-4	TGTGCCAGCAGCTCCTCCAATCAGGGGGAAAAACTGTTTTTT	CASSSSNQGEKLFF
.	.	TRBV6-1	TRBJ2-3	TGTGCCAGCAGTCCCAGGCGCGGCACAGATACGCAGTATTTT	CASSPRRGTDTQYF
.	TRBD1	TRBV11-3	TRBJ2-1	TGTGCCAGCAGCCACAGGGGTGATGAGCAGTTCTTC	CASSHRGDEQFF
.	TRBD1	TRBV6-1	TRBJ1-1	TGTGCCAGCAGTGAACTGTCAGGGGGGCGGCGGATGAACACTGAAGCTTTCTTT	CASSELSGGRRMNTEAFF
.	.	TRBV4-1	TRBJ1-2	TGCGCCAGCAGCCAAGATTCGGGGTATGGCTACACCTTC	CASSQDSGYGYTF